Below are 22 T cell receptor beta chains sequenced from a single sample in a study of OX40 agonist ivuxolimab in advanced cancers. Assay: immunoSEQ multiplex PCR; the TCRdb copy retains only in-frame clones and omits some. The repertoire consists of more than 95,000 clones, with about 90% occurring once and the leading ten covering 0.79%. Sequencing used CD4+ or CD8+ T cells sorted from blood, obtained in a trial of the OX40 agonist ivuxolimab. Receptor source: an adult with an advanced solid tumor such as melanoma, head and neck, liver or kidney cancer.

The chain employs TRBV9 and TRBJ2-3; D ambiguous. V lost 2 bases and J 0 bases, leaving 4 bases between the germline ends. CDR3 size: 13 residues. CDR1 and CDR2 from the germline V gene are SGDLS and YYNGEE. CDR3 in DNA: TGTGCCAGCAGCGTGGCGAGCACAGATACGCAGTATTTT. Its protein product is CASSVASTDTQYF.

The rearrangement links TRBV6-1 to TRBJ1-5; 7 bases line up with TRBD1. The V gene end was trimmed by 3 bases and the J gene end by 5 bases; junction bases not matched to a gene: 7. Per the germline V gene, CDR1 is MNHNS and CDR2 is SASEGT. There are 15 residues in the CDR3. The DNA of the CDR3 is TGTGCCAGCAGTGACCCGCGACAGGGTCATCAGCCCCAGCATTTT. This gives the protein CASSDPRQGHQPQHF.

This chain uses TRBV7-9 with TRBJ1-6; D gene ambiguous. This CDR3 has 12 amino acids. Germline CDR1 SEHNR, CDR2 FQNEAQ (reference sequence). The germline V and J ends were trimmed by 9 bases and 10 bases, with 13 bases remaining between them. The CDR3 DNA reads TGTGCCAGAACTGGTACTAGGTCACCCCTCCACTTT. Amino acid sequence: CARTGTRSPLHF.

The J gene is TRBJ2-3, the V gene TRBV28; 10 nucleotides align to TRBD2. The CDR3 length is 15 residues. Germline V CDR1 and CDR2: MDHEN, SYDVKM. Losses at the gene ends were 4 bases for V and 4 bases for J; bases not matched to a gene: 5. CDR3: CASSSSGGAPDTQYF. The CDR3 nucleotides read TGTGCCAGCAGTTCTAGCGGGGGAGCCCCAGATACGCAGTATTTT.

This chain joins TRBV5-1 and TRBJ1-3; 7 bases are a match to TRBD1. The CDR3 consists of 14 residues. The J segment lost 4 bases and the V segment lost 4 bases, leaving 5 bases of the junction unmatched. Germline V gives CDR1 SGHRS, CDR2 YFSETQ. The CDR3 DNA is TGCGCCAGCAGCCCGGGACAGACAGGAAACACCATATATTTT. Its translation: CASSPGQTGNTIYF.

J is TRBJ2-7 and V is TRBV6-6; D may be TRBD1 (5 bases). Germline CDR1 and CDR2: MNHNY and SVGAGI (reference sequence). Trimming stripped 6 bases from V and 4 bases from J, with 10 bases between. The CDR3 is 12 residues long. CDR3 protein: CASRPDSYEQYF. CDR3 coding DNA: TGTGCCAGCAGACCCGACAGTTACGAGCAGTACTTC.

This chain connects TRBV7-2 to TRBJ1-3, with TRBD1 identical over 8 bases. The V segment lost 5 bases and the J segment 0 bases; nucleotides outside the gene matches: 6. This CDR3 spans 16 amino acids. CDR1 is SGHTA and CDR2 is FQGNSA in the germline V gene. The CDR3 coding sequence is TGTGCCAGCAGCCAGTGGACAGGGACCTCTGGAAACACCATATATTTT. Translating it yields CASSQWTGTSGNTIYF.

The gene calls are TRBV28 and TRBJ1-1, with D unclear. The CDR3 is made up of 12 amino acids. Trimming shortened V by 8 bases and J by 0 bases, and 7 bases separated the two germline ends. Germline V gene sequence: CDR1 MDHEN, CDR2 SYDVKM. The CDR3 spells CASEKMNTEAFF. As DNA, the CDR3 is TGTGCCAGCGAAAAGATGAACACTGAAGCTTTCTTT.

This clone was counted a single time. The J gene is TRBJ2-7, the V gene TRBV5-4; D is undetermined. Germline values: CDR1 SGHNT, CDR2 YYREEE (reference sequence). The germline V and J ends were trimmed by 1 base and 0 bases, with 11 bases remaining between them. The CDR3 contains 15 residues. CDR3 DNA: TGTGCCAGCAGCTTGAGGAGAGAGAGCTCCTACGAGCAGTACTTC. This translates into CASSLRRESSYEQYF.

The chain carries TRBV28 and TRBJ1-2, with 7 bases lining up with TRBD1. Trimming cost V 4 bases and J 5 bases; bases outside gene matches: 10. CDR1 MDHEN and CDR2 SYDVKM come from the germline V gene. CDR3 length equals 15 residues. CDR3 sequence reads: CASSYLGGEAYGYTF. CDR3 DNA: TGTGCCAGCAGTTATTTAGGGGGCGAGGCTTATGGCTACACCTTC.

The chain is built from TRBV19 and TRBJ1-4; no reliable D call. This CDR3 is 13 amino acids long. The germline CDR1 and CDR2 sequences are LNHDA and SQIVND (reference sequence). Trimming cost V 7 bases and J 5 bases, with 11 bases left between them. CDR3 bases: TGTGCCAGTACTCGGGCCTCAAATGAAAAACTGTTTTTT. Amino acid sequence: CASTRASNEKLFF.

V gene TRBV7-9 combines with J gene TRBJ2-3; 12 nucleotides match TRBD2. This CDR3 has 14 amino acids. Germline V CDR1 and CDR2: SEHNR, FQNEAQ (reference sequence). V gave up 5 bases and J gave up 11 bases; unmatched junction bases: 8. This CDR3 reads CASSTSGGSSVQYF. CDR3 DNA sequence: TGTGCCAGCAGCACTAGCGGGGGGTCCTCAGTGCAGTATTTT.

This chain links TRBV5-6 with TRBJ1-2; D not certain. Per the germline V gene, CDR1 is SGHDT and CDR2 is YYEEEE. CDR3 length: 13 residues. With 7 bases removed from V and 4 bases from J, the gap between germline ends came to 14 bases. The CDR3 DNA is TGTGCCAGCCGCTGGAGCGCCGGCTATGGCTACACCTTC. This encodes CASRWSAGYGYTF.

V and J are TRBV19 and TRBJ1-5; TRBD1 might be the D (5 bases). The germline V and J ends were trimmed by 6 bases and 5 bases, with 14 bases remaining between them. From germline, CDR1 is LNHDA and CDR2 SQIVND (reference sequence). CDR3 length equals 14 residues. The chain's CDR3 is CASRVGVGYQPQHF. The CDR3 DNA reads TGTGCCAGTAGGGTAGGGGTGGGGTATCAGCCCCAGCATTTT.

This clone was counted a few times. The chain combines TRBV7-2 with TRBJ2-2, with D tentatively TRBD1 (5 bases). V was pared by 5 bases and J by 1 base, with 11 bases between. The CDR3 extends over 15 amino acids. Looked up from germline, CDR1 is SGHTA and CDR2 is FQGNSA. The CDR3 DNA reads as TGTGCCAGCAGCCCAGACACAGGGAACACCGGGGAGCTGTTTTTT. It specifies CASSPDTGNTGELFF.

The V and J genes are TRBV30 and TRBJ2-1; 7 bases line up with TRBD2. CDR1 is GTSNPN and CDR2 is SVGIG in the germline V gene (reference sequence). This CDR3 spans 14 amino acids. J lost 5 bases, V lost 2 bases, and 6 bases had no gene match. The CDR3 spells CAWSFSRGNNEQFF. For the CDR3, the DNA is TGTGCCTGGAGTTTCTCGCGGGGGAACAATGAGCAGTTCTTC.

The table lists this clone with a count of one. The chain combines TRBV6-1 with TRBJ2-1; 10 nucleotides agree with TRBD2. The ends lost 11 bases at V and 8 bases at J; junction bases unmatched: 15. The germline gives CDR1 MNHNS, CDR2 SASEGT. The CDR3 sequence is 15 residues long. The CDR3 bases are TGTGCCGGGACGGAGCGGGGGGGCATTAGCGATGAGCAGTTCTTC. It yields the protein CAGTERGGISDEQFF.

This sequence joins TRBV4-2 and TRBJ1-4; D unclear. Germline V gene sequence: CDR1 LGHNA, CDR2 YNFKEQ. This CDR3 contains 16 residues. Trimming removed 0 bases from V and 4 bases from J, with 12 bases in between. DNA for the CDR3: TGTGCCAGCAGCCAAGACGGCGGCGGTAGTAATGAAAAACTGTTTTTT. It translates to CASSQDGGGSNEKLFF.

This clone came up once. This chain connects TRBV5-1 to TRBJ1-2; 12 bases are a match to TRBD1. The length of the CDR3 is 15 residues. The germline V gene has CDR1 SGHRS and CDR2 YFSETQ. The V and J ends lost 4 bases and 4 bases, in that order; junction bases with no gene match: 5. CDR3 loop: CASSVGTGGGYGYTF. In DNA form, the CDR3 reads TGCGCCAGCAGCGTGGGGACAGGGGGCGGCTATGGCTACACCTTC.

The chain couples TRBV5-5 to TRBJ1-5; D remains ambiguous. CDR1 SGHKS and CDR2 YYEKEE come from the germline V gene (reference sequence). The V end was cut by 3 bases, the J end by 3 bases, with 7 bases between. This CDR3 region has 13 residues. DNA of the CDR3: TGTGCCAGCAGCTCTCGGGACAATCAGCCCCAGCATTTT. This encodes CASSSRDNQPQHF. The whole variable domain, filled in from reference TRBV5-5 and TRBJ1-5, reads DAGVTQSPTHLIKTRGQQVTLRCSPISGHKSVSWYQQVLGQGPQFIFQYYEKEERGRGNFPDRFSARQFPNYSSELNVNALLLGDSALYLCASSSRDNQPQHFGDGTRLSIL.

The chain has TRBV4-1 and TRBJ2-3; possibly TRBD1 for D (5 bases). The V and J ends lost 1 base and 1 base respectively, with 9 bases between them. Germline V gene sequence: CDR1 MGHRA, CDR2 YSYEKL. The CDR3 spans 15 residues. CDR3 bases: TGCGCCAGCAGCCAAGGGGGCTTTGGCACAGATACGCAGTATTTT. It translates to CASSQGGFGTDTQYF.

The V and J genes are TRBV9 and TRBJ2-7; 7 bases are shared with TRBD1. Germline V gene lookup returns CDR1 SGDLS and CDR2 YYNGEE. V dropped 0 bases and J dropped 4; count of bases not matched to a gene: 7. CDR3 length: 15 amino acids. The chain's CDR3 is CASSVGLGQFYEQYF. The CDR3, as DNA: TGTGCCAGCAGCGTAGGTTTGGGACAGTTTTACGAGCAGTACTTC.